Described below is a single T cell receptor beta chain sequence and its context. The antigen it recognizes is unknown. No base quality values were provided; no much bigger clone lies one nucleotide off. This specimen comes from a study of beta chain features in type 1 diabetes listed by TCRdb under 2018. Study-level background: Mean age, gender distribution, total cell number and subset yield did not differ between patients and healthy donors. A total of some 100,000,000 sorted cells were examined across all samples, and the number of cells per subset was strongly correlated with RNA yield. The study compared TCRB repertoires of sorted circulating CD4+ T cell subsets between recently diagnosed type 1 diabetes patients and matched healthy donors. Regulatory and stem cell-like memory subsets were obtained from only 8 patients and roughly 8 healthy donors, while naive and central memory subsets were obtained from all 28 donors. Beyond this particular receptor, the publication reports: Because the HLA sub-analyses included only small numbers of individuals, any influence of HLA type on TCRB rearrangement was left unresolved. Type 1 diabetes patients showed a moderate but significant shortening of TCRB CDR3 length in all four CD4+ subsets. Shorter templates might have been favored by PCR, but patient and control samples were amplified and corrected together, so both groups would have been affected equally by any skew. Naive, central memory and regulatory TCRB repertoires appeared to be more alike among patients than among healthy donors. Because cDNA rather than genomic DNA was sequenced, highly expressing activated cells could have been over-represented, although no difference in activation and CD3 levels was found between groups. At VDJ recombination sites, patients with type 1 diabetes made fewer insertions and deleted more nucleotides, a pattern implying thymic rearrangement abnormalities.

The High Capacity cDNA Reverse Transcription Kit was used to reverse transcribe all of the isolated RNA, meaning that expressed TCRB transcripts were what got sequenced. Deep immunoSEQ sequencing was applied to naive, central memory and regulatory T cell samples, giving an average of roughly 3.5 million total reads per sample. After sorted cells were lysed in RLT buffer, RNA was extracted with DNase-treated RNeasy Micro or Mini kits, with the choice depending on cell number. To prevent cross-contamination, every cell subset was processed on its own, while patient and healthy donor samples were processed together. The immunoSEQ multiplex PCR was used to amplify TCRB sequences from cDNA, generating 87-bp fragments that spanned the CDR3 region. The amplicons were sequenced using the Illumina HiSeq platform. On the authors' methods: Synthetic template baselines were used to correct PCR bias computationally, reads within Hamming distance 2 were collapsed together, and singletons that could not be merged were discarded. By aligning reads against IMGT, V, D and J genes, CDR3 length, and insertions or deletions at six rearrangement sites were assigned. Within each subset, clonotype counts were normalized to sorted cell number, and only after that were true diversity and Gini coefficients computed with the tcR R package. The overlap coefficient, calculated on TCRB nucleotide sequences, was used to quantify repertoire sharing. Entries here come from immuneACCESS through TCRdb and include only in-frame sequences with V and J called. Some clones fail to appear in such tables; in the studies checked, an unresolved V gene covers under half of the shortfall, and the cause of the remainder is unknown. For V, J and clone size, that table is used; D and trimming come from the DNA. This sample comprises some 350,000 clones, around a tenth of them detected only once. Approximately 0.55% of the sample goes to the ten largest clones.

Its CDR3 holds 15 amino acids, cysteine through phenylalanine. Kept here is only the CDR3 DNA, which spans 45 bases and is read in frame from base 1. CDR1 and CDR2 are drawn from the germline V gene (reference sequence): SSHAT, FNYEAQ. V was cut back by 0 bases and J by 4 bases, leaving a gap of 13 bases between them. From each donor, a single peripheral blood sample of 90 to 150 mL on average was drawn into heparinised tubes. A BD FACSAria II was used to sort naive, central memory, regulatory and stem cell-like memory CD4+ T cells with a panel that included CD45RO, CCR7, CD25, CD127, CD95 and CD27. A purity above 98% was achieved for all sorted populations. PBMCs were isolated right away by Lymphoprep density gradient centrifugation and were stained directly, without culture. So that batch effects would be minimized, each experiment stained and sorted samples in pairs, pairing one healthy donor with one patient.

The sequenced sample was central memory CD4+ T cells from blood. The receptor was derived from a man aged 30-40 years with type 1 diabetes. The receptor chain draws on TRBV7-7 and TRBJ2-7, with an unclear D gene assignment. The CDR3 corresponds to CASSLAHITAYEQYF. The DNA sequence reads TGTGCCAGCAGCTTAGCGCACATAACAGCTTACGAGCAGTACTTC.